Given below is one T cell receptor beta chain in context. The record originates from a study of blood T cell repertoires in COVID-19. About the research overall: Both acute and convalescent COVID-19 samples were obtained from the United States, Italy and Spain.

Per germline, CDR1 LGHNT and CDR2 FRNRAP. The CDR3 spans 12 residues. The V segment lost 7 bases and the J segment 5 bases; nucleotides outside the gene matches: 2. In the study's own analysis: The authors estimated nucleated cell counts from reference gene primer amplification. TCRdb keeps only in-frame clones here, not all; method: immunoSEQ multiplex PCR. For V, J and clone size, that table is used; D and trimming come from the DNA. The repertoire has about 49,000 clones, 75% to 85% of them found once; the top ten carry less than 3%. The receptor's source is a woman aged 60-75 years with acute or convalescent COVID-19. The chain recombines TRBV12-5 with TRBJ1-5; 7 bases line up with TRBD1. Sample: peripheral blood. The CDR3 nucleotides are TGTGCTAGTGCCAGGGGGGATCAGCCCCAGCATTTT. This sequence encodes CASARGDQPQHF.